This record concerns one TCR beta chain sequence. The data were taken from a study of blood T cell repertoires in COVID-19. Background on the study: Some COVID-19 samples were acute and others convalescent; all came from the United States, Italy and Spain. Sample material is recorded as cDNA or gDNA derived from T cells, B-cell-depleted T cells, or PBMCs.

In the authors' workflow: Quantification of nucleated cells was approximated via reference gene primer amplification. The table came from immunoSEQ multiplex PCR; TCRdb's copy has only in-frame clones and leaves some out. D and trimming were read from the DNA, whereas the V and J calls and clone size are those reported in that table. The table lists around 250,000 clones, 80% to 85% of them singletons. The material sequenced was peripheral blood. The receptor was isolated from a man aged 50-60 years with active or convalescent COVID-19.

CDR3 residues: CASSPDGQGRSYEQYF. DNA for the CDR3: TGTGCCAGTAGTCCAGACGGACAGGGGAGGTCCTACGAGCAGTACTTC. V gene TRBV19 combines with J gene TRBJ2-7; 9 bases are shared with TRBD1. CDR1 and CDR2 (germline): LNHDA, SQIVND (reference sequence). V lost 5 bases and J lost 1; bases outside the gene matches: 9. The CDR3 spans 16 residues.